A single sample gave rise to the 2 T cell receptor beta chains below, sequenced in a study of blood T cell repertoires in COVID-19 (TCRdb year 2020). Receptors were amplified or captured by the immunoSEQ multiplex PCR assay. The table was pulled from immuneACCESS by TCRdb, which kept in-frame rearrangements only. Such tables lose some clones; where checked, under half of the loss comes from unresolved V genes, and the rest has no known cause. The table for this sample lists about 130,000 clones; 85% of them were counted only once. The ten largest clones take up about a quarter of the sample. Material: peripheral blood. Receptors were obtained from an elderly woman with acute or convalescent COVID-19.

The rearrangement links TRBV7-2 to TRBJ1-5, with 7 bases that match TRBD1. The germline V gene has CDR1 SGHTA and CDR2 FQGNSA. There are 16 residues in the CDR3. The V gene end was trimmed by 4 bases and the J gene end by 0 bases; junction bases not matched to a gene: 6. The CDR3: CASSSPDRYSNQPQHF. CDR3 sequence (DNA): TGTGCCAGCAGCTCCCCGGACAGGTATAGCAATCAGCCCCAGCATTTT.

The rearrangement joins TRBV4-2 to TRBJ1-2, with TRBD1 matching 7 bases. Trimming took 4 bases from V and 4 from J; bases not matched to a gene: 15. CDR1 is LGHNA and CDR2 is YNFKEQ in the germline V gene. This CDR3 has 17 amino acids. The CDR3 spells CASSPRPGGSVSYGYTF. The DNA for the CDR3 is TGTGCCAGCAGCCCCCGCCCAGGGGGGTCGGTTAGCTATGGCTACACCTTC.